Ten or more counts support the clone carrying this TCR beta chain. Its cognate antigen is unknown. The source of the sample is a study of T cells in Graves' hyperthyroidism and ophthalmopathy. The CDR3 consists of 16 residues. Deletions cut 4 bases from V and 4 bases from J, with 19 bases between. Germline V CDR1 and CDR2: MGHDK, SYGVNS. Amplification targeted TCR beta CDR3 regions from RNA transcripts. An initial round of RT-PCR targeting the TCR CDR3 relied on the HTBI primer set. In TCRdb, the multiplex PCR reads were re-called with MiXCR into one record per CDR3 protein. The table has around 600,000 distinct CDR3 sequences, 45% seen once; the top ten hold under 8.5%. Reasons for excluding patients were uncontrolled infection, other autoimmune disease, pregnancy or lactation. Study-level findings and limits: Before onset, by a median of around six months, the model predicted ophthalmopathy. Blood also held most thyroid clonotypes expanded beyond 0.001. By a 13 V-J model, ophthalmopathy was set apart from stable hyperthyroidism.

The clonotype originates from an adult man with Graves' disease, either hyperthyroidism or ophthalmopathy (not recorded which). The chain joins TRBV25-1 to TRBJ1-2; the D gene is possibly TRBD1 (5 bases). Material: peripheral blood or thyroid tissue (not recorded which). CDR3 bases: TGTGCCAGCAGTGGGGGACGTGGAGGCCGGGGCTATGGCTACACCTTC. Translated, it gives CASSGGRGGRGYGYTF.